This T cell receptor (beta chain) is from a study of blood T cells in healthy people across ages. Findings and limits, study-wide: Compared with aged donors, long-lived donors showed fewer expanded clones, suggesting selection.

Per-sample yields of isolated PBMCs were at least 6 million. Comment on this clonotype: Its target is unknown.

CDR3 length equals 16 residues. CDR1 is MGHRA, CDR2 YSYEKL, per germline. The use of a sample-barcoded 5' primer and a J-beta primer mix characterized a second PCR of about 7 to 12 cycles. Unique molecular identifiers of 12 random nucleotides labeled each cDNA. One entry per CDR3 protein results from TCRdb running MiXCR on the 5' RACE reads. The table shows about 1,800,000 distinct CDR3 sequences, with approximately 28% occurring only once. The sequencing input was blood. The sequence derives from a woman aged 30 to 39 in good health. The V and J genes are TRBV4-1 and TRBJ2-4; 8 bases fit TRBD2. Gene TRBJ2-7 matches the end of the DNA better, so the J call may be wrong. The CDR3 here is CASSRPRRGAVNEQYF. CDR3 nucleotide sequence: TGCGCCAGCAGCCGCCCTCGGCGGGGGGCCGTCAACGAGCAGTACTTC.